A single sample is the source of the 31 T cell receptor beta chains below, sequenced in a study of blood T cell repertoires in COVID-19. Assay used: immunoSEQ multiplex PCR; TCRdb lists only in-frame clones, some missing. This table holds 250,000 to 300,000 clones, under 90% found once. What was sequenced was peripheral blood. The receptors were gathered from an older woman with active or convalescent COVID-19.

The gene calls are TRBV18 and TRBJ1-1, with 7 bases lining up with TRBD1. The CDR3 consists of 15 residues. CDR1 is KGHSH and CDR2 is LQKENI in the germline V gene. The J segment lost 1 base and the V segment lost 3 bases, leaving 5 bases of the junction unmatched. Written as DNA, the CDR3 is TGTGCCAGCTCACCGCTGACAGGGAGGAACACTGAAGCTTTCTTT. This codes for CASSPLTGRNTEAFF.

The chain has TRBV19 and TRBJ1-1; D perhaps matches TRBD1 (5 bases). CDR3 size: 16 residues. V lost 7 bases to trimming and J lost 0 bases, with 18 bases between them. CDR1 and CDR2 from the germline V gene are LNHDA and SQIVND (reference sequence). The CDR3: CASTTILGGMNTEAFF. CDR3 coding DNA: TGTGCCAGTACCACGATTCTCGGGGGAATGAACACTGAAGCTTTCTTT. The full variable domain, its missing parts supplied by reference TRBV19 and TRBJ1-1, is DGGITQSPKYLFRKEGQNVTLSCEQNLNHDAMYWYRQDPGQGLRLIYYSQIVNDFQKGDIAEGYSVSREKKESFPLTVTSAQKNPTAFYLCASTTILGGMNTEAFFGQGTRLTVV.

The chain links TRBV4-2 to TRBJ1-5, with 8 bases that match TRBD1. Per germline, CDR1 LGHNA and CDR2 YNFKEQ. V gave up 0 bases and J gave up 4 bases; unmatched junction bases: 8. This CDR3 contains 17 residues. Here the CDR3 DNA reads TGTGCCAGCAGCCAAGATATAGGCGGACAGGGTAATCAGCCCCAGCATTTT. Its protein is CASSQDIGGQGNQPQHF.

The CDR3 region is CASSLPGELFF. The DNA for the CDR3 is TGTGCCAGCAGTCTTCCCGGGGAGCTGTTTTTT. V and J are TRBV3-1 (or the pseudogene TRBV3-2) and TRBJ2-2; unclear D gene. Trimming took 6 bases from V and 6 from J, leaving 5 bases between them. The CDR3 runs to 11 residues. Germline CDR1 and CDR2: LGHDT and YNNKEL (reference sequence).

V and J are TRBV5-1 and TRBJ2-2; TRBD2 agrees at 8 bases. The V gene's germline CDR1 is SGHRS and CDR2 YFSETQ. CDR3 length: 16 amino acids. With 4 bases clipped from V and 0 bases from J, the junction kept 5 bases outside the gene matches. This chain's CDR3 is CASSQSLAANTGELFF. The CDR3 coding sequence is TGCGCCAGCAGCCAATCACTAGCGGCGAACACCGGGGAGCTGTTTTTT.

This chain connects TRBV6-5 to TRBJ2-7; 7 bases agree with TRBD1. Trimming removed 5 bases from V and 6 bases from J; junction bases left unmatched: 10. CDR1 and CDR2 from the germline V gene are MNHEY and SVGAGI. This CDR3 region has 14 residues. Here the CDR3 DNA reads TGTGCCAGCAGTAGACAGGGACCCGTCGGCGAGCAGTACTTC. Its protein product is CASSRQGPVGEQYF.

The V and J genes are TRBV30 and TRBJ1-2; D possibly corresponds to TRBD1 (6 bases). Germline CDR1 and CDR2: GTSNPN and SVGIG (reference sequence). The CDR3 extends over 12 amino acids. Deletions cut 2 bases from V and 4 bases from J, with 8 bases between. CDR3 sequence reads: CAWSRDTYGYTF. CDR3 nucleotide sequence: TGTGCCTGGAGTAGGGACACCTATGGCTACACCTTC.

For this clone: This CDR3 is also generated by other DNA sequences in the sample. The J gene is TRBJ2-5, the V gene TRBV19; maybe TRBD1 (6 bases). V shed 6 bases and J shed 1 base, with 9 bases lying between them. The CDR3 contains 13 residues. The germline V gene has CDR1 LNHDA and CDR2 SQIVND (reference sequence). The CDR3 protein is CASSTGTQETQYF. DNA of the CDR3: TGTGCCAGTAGCACAGGGACCCAAGAGACCCAGTACTTC. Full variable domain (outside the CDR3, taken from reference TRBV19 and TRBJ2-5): DGGITQSPKYLFRKEGQNVTLSCEQNLNHDAMYWYRQDPGQGLRLIYYSQIVNDFQKGDIAEGYSVSREKKESFPLTVTSAQKNPTAFYLCASSTGTQETQYFGPGTRLLVL.

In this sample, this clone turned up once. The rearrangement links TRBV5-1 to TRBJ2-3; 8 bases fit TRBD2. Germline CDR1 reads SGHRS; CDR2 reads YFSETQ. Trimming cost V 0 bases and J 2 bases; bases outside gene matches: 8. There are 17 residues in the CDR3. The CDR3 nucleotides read TGCGCCAGCAGCTTGGTTTTCGAGACTAGCGTCACAGATACGCAGTATTTT. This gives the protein CASSLVFETSVTDTQYF. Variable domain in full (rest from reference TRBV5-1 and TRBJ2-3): KAGVTQTPRYLIKTRGQQVTLSCSPISGHRSVSWYQQTPGQGLQFLFEYFSETQRNKGNFPGRFSGRQFSNSRSEMNVSTLELGDSALYLCASSLVFETSVTDTQYFGPGTRLTVL.

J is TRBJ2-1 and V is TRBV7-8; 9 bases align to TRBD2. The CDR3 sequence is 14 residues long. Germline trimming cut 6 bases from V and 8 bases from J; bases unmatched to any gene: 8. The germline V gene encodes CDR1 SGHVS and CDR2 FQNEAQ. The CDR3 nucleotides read TGTGCCAGCAGGACCGGGACTAGCAACTATGAGCAGTTCTTC. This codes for CASRTGTSNYEQFF. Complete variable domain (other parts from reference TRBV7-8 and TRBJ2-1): GAGVSQSPRYKVAKRGQDVALRCDPISGHVSLFWYQQALGQGPEFLTYFQNEAQLDKSGLPSDRFFAERPEGSVSTLKIQRTQQEDSAVYLCASRTGTSNYEQFFGPGTRLTVL.

The CDR3: CASSRASGGLNEQFF. The CDR3 coding sequence is TGTGCCAGCTCACGGGCTAGCGGGGGTCTCAATGAGCAGTTCTTC. The chain joins TRBV18 to TRBJ2-1; 10 bases are shared with TRBD2. CDR1 is KGHSH and CDR2 is LQKENI in the germline V gene. Trimming cost V 4 bases and J 6 bases; bases outside gene matches: 6. CDR3 size: 15 residues.

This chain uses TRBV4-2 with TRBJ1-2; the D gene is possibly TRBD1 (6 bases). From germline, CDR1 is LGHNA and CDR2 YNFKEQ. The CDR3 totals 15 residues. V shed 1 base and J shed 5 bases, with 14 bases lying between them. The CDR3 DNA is TGTGCCAGCAGCCAAGGAGGACAGCGGTTGTATGGCTACACCTTC. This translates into CASSQGGQRLYGYTF.

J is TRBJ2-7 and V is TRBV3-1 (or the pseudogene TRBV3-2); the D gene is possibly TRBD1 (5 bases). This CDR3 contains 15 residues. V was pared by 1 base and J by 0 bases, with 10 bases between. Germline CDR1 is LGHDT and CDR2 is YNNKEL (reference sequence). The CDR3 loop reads CASSQGDSSSYEQYF. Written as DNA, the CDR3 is TGTGCCAGCAGCCAAGGCGACAGTAGCTCCTACGAGCAGTACTTC.

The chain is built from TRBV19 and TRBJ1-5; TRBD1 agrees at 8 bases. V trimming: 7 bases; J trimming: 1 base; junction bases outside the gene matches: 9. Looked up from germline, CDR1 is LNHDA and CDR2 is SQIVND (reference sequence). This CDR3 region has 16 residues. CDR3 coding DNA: TGTGCCAGTATCCCTCAGGGGGCGCGGAGCAATCAGCCCCAGCATTTT. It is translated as CASIPQGARSNQPQHF.

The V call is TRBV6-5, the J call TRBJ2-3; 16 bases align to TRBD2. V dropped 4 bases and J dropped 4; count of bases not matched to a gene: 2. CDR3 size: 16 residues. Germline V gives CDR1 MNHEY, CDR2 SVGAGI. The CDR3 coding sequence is TGTGCCAGCAGTTGGGGACTAGCGGGGGGGCCAGATACGCAGTATTTT. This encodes CASSWGLAGGPDTQYF.

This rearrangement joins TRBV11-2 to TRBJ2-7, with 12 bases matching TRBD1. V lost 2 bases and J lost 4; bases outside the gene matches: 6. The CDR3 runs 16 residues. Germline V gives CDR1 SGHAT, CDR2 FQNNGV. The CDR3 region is CASSLNRDRGPYEQYF. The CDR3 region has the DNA TGTGCCAGCAGCTTAAACCGGGACAGGGGGCCTTACGAGCAGTACTTC.

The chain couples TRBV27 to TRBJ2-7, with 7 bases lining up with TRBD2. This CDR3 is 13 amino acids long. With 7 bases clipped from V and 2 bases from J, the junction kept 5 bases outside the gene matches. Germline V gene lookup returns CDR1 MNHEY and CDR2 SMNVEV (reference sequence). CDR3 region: CASTGAGAYEQYF. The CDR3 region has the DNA TGTGCCAGCACCGGTGCGGGGGCCTACGAGCAGTACTTC.

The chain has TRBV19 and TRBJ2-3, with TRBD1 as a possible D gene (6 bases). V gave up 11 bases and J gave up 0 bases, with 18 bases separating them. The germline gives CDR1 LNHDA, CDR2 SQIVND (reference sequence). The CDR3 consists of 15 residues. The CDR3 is CASRGSATSTDTQYF. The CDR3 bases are TGTGCCTCAAGGGGGTCCGCTACTAGCACAGATACGCAGTATTTT. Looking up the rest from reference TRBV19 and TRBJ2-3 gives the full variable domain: DGGITQSPKYLFRKEGQNVTLSCEQNLNHDAMYWYRQDPGQGLRLIYYSQIVNDFQKGDIAEGYSVSREKKESFPLTVTSAQKNPTAFYLCASRGSATSTDTQYFGPGTRLTVL.

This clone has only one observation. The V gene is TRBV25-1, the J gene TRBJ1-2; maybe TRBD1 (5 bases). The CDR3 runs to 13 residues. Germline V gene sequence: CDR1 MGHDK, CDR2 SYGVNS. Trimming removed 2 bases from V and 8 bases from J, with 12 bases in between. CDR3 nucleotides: TGTGCCAGCAGTGAAGCAGGGCTTAAGGGCTACACCTTC. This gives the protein CASSEAGLKGYTF.

This CDR3 reads CASSLVLFGGYTF. CDR3 in DNA: TGTGCCAGCAGTTTAGTCCTATTCGGTGGCTACACCTTC. The chain carries TRBV12-3 or TRBV12-4 and TRBJ1-2; D is ambiguous. The CDR3 consists of 13 residues. V lost 1 base and J lost 7, with 10 bases in between.

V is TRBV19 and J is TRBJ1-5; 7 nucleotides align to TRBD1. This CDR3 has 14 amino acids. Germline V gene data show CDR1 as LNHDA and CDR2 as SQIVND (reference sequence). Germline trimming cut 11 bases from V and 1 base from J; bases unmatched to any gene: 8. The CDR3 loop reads CAVKGGRSNQPQHF. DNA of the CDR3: TGTGCCGTAAAAGGGGGCAGAAGCAATCAGCCCCAGCATTTT.

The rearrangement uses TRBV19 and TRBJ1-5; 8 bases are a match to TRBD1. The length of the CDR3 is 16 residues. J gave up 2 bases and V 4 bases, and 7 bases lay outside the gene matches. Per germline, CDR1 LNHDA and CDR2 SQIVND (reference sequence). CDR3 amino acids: CASSSVETGGNQPQHF. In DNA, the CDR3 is TGTGCCAGTAGTAGCGTGGAGACAGGGGGCAATCAGCCCCAGCATTTT.

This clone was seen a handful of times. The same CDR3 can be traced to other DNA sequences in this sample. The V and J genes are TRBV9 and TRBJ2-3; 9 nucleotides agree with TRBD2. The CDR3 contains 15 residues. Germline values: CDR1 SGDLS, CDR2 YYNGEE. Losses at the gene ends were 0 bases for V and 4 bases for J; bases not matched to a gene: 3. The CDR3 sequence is CASSVGGGAADTQYF. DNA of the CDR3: TGTGCCAGCAGCGTAGGCGGGGGGGCAGCAGATACGCAGTATTTT. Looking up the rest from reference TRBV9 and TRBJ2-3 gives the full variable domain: DSGVTQTPKHLITATGQRVTLRCSPRSGDLSVYWYQQSLDQGLQFLIQYYNGEERAKGNILERFSAQQFPDLHSELNLSSLELGDSALYFCASSVGGGAADTQYFGPGTRLTVL.

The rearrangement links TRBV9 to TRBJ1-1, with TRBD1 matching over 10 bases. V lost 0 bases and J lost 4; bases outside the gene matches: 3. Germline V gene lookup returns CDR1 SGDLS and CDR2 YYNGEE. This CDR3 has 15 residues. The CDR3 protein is CASSVEGTGATEAFF. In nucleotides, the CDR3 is TGTGCCAGCAGCGTAGAAGGGACAGGGGCCACTGAAGCTTTCTTT.

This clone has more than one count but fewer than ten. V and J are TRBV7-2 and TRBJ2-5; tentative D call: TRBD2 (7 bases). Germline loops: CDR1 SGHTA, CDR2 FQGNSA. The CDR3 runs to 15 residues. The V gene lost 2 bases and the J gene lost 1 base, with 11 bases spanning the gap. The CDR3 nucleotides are TGTGCCAGCAGCTTACCGGGGGGCCGCCAAGAGACCCAGTACTTC. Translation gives CASSLPGGRQETQYF.

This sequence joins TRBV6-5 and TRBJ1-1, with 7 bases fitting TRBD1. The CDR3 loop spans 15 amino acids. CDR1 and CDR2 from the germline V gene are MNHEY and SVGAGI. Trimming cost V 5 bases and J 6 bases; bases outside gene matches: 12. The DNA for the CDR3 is TGTGCCAGCAGTAAAACACGACAGGGAAGCGCTGAAGCTTTCTTT. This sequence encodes CASSKTRQGSAEAFF.

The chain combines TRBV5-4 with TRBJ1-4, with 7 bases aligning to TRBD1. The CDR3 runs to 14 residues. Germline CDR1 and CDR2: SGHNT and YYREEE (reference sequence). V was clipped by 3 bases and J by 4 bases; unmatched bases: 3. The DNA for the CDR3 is TGTGCCAGCAGCTCCGACAGGGTTAATGAAAAACTGTTTTTT. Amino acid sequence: CASSSDRVNEKLFF. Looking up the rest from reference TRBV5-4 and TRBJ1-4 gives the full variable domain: ETGVTQSPTHLIKTRGQQVTLRCSSQSGHNTVSWYQQALGQGPQFIFQYYREEENGRGNFPPRFSGLQFPNYSSELNVNALELDDSALYLCASSSDRVNEKLFFGSGTQLSVL.

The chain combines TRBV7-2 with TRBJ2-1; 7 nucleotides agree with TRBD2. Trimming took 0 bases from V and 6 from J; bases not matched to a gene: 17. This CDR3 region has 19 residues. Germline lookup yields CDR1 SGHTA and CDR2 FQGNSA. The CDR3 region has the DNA TGTGCCAGCAGCTTAGCGGGAGGACTAGGAGGGGCTCTGGGCAATGAGCAGTTCTTC. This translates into CASSLAGGLGGALGNEQFF.

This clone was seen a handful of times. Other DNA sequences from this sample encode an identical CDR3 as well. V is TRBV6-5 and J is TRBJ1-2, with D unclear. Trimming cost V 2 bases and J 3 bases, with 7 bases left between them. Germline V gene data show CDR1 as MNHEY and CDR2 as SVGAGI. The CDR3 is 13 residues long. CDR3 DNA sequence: TGTGCCAGCAGTTACAGAGTGGACTATGGCTACACCTTC. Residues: CASSYRVDYGYTF.

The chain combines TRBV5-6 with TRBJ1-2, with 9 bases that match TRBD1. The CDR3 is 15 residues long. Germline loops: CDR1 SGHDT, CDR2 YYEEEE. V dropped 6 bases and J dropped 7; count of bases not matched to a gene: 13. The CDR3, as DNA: TGTGCCAGCAAACCCCGGGACAGGGAAACGGGTGGCTACACCTTC. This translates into CASKPRDRETGGYTF.

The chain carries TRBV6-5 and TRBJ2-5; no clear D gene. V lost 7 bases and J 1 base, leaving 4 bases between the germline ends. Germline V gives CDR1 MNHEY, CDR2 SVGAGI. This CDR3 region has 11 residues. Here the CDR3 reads CASTGQETQYF. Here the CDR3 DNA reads TGTGCCAGCACGGGCCAAGAGACCCAGTACTTC.